This T cell receptor beta chain emerged from a study of tumor and adjacent non-tumor tissue in lung cancer. The study, taken as a whole, reports: Tumor repertoires had a smaller top 100 clone share than normal lung.

The library came from three nested PCR rounds adapted from ARM-PCR protocols. TCRdb processed the multiplex PCR reads anew with MiXCR; each CDR3 protein has one entry. The sample consists of over 110,000 distinct CDR3 sequences, around 67% of them appearing once. No cell sorting was done before RNA was extracted from the tissue. Notes on this clonotype: The antigen is not known. The junction and the germline gene differ at one end; a read error may be behind it.

Germline V lookup: CDR1 MNHNY, CDR2 SVGAGI (reference sequence). This CDR3 has 14 amino acids. The TCR comes from a man in his 60s with small cell lung cancer. What was sequenced was lung tumor tissue. The gene calls are TRBV6-6 and TRBJ1-5; a weak D match, TRBD1 (6 bases). Written as DNA, the CDR3 is TGTGCAAGCAGTTACTCCCCAGGGGACCAGCCCCAGCATTTT. It codes for CASSYSPGDQPQHF.